The 4 T cell receptor beta chains below were found in one sample sequenced in a study of blood T cell repertoires in COVID-19. TCRdb's copy holds only in-frame clones and misses some; the assay was immunoSEQ multiplex PCR. Of 200,000 or so clones listed, approximately 85% were seen once; the top ten hold 2.9%. Sample: peripheral blood. These receptor sequences come from a man aged 50 to 60 who had recovered from COVID-19.

This clone was detected only once. The chain has TRBV10-2 and TRBJ2-1, with TRBD2 matching over 11 bases. There are 14 residues in the CDR3. J gave up 9 bases and V 4 bases, and 5 bases lay outside the gene matches. Germline V CDR1 and CDR2: WSHSY, SAAADI. The CDR3 region is CASSVVAGGSEQFF. CDR3 DNA sequence: TGCGCCAGCAGTGTAGTAGCGGGAGGGAGTGAGCAGTTCTTC.

This chain links TRBV2 with TRBJ2-2, with 9 nucleotides matching TRBD2. Germline V gene data show CDR1 as SNHLY and CDR2 as FYNNEI. J was trimmed by 4 bases and V by 8 bases; bases with no gene match: 8. The CDR3 contains 15 residues. Written as DNA, the CDR3 is TGTGCCAGCGGACCGGGACTAGCAGGCACCGGGGAGCTGTTTTTT. It yields the protein CASGPGLAGTGELFF.

In regard to this clone: The identical CDR3 is also encoded by other nucleotide sequences in the sample. This rearrangement joins TRBV3-1 (or the pseudogene TRBV3-2) to TRBJ2-7, with TRBD2 matching 15 bases. Per germline, CDR1 LGHDT and CDR2 YNNKEL (reference sequence). With V trimmed by 3 bases and J by 6 bases, 0 bases remained unmatched. The CDR3 has 14 amino acids. The CDR3 nucleotides read TGTGCCAGCAGCCAGGGACTAGCGGGAGGCGAGCAGTACTTC. It specifies CASSQGLAGGEQYF.

The rearrangement links TRBV20-1 to TRBJ2-4; 9 bases are a match to TRBD2. The trim removed 3 bases at V and 6 bases at J, leaving 9 bases unmatched. Germline CDR1 reads DFQATT; CDR2 reads SNEGSKA (reference sequence). The CDR3 extends over 15 amino acids. CDR3 in amino acids: CSASNSREGINIQYF. In DNA, the CDR3 is TGCAGTGCTAGTAACTCGCGGGAGGGGATAAACATTCAGTACTTC.